The 30 T cell receptor beta chains below come from one sample, sequenced in a study of blood T cell repertoires in COVID-19. Method: immunoSEQ multiplex PCR; TCRdb's copy keeps in-frame clones and lacks some. This sample has about 240,000 clones; over 65% occur once, and the top ten carry 3% to 3.5%. Input material: peripheral blood. The receptors were sampled from a woman aged 80 or over with acute or convalescent COVID-19.

The chain uses TRBV12-3 or TRBV12-4 and TRBJ1-1; 7 nucleotides align to TRBD1. The trim removed 3 bases at V and 4 bases at J, leaving 2 bases unmatched. The CDR3 consists of 13 residues. CDR3 amino acids: CASSFQGVTEAFF. The CDR3 DNA reads as TGTGCCAGCAGTTTCCAGGGGGTCACTGAAGCTTTCTTT.

The V and J genes are TRBV18 and TRBJ2-7; TRBD2 aligns across 14 bases. Trimming took 0 bases from V and 5 from J; bases not matched to a gene: 3. The CDR3 extends over 16 amino acids. CDR1 KGHSH and CDR2 LQKENI come from the germline V gene. CDR3 sequence reads: CASSPPGLAGVNEQYF. The CDR3 DNA sequence: TGTGCCAGCTCACCACCGGGACTAGCGGGAGTGAACGAGCAGTACTTC. The full variable domain, rest sourced from reference TRBV18 and TRBJ2-7, is NAGVMQNPRHLVRRRGQEARLRCSPMKGHSHVYWYRQLPEEGLKFMVYLQKENIIDESGMPKERFSAEFPKEGPSILRIQQVVRGDSAAYFCASSPPGLAGVNEQYFGPGTRLTVT.

V is TRBV29-1 and J is TRBJ1-1, with D maybe TRBD1 (6 bases). CDR3 length equals 13 residues. Germline loops: CDR1 SQVTM, CDR2 ANQGSEA. V shed 2 bases and J shed 5 bases, with 12 bases lying between them. The CDR3 nucleotides read TGCAGCGTTGAAAAGGGGGGAGGGACTGAAGCTTTCTTT. Translation gives CSVEKGGGTEAFF.

This chain links TRBV3-1 (or the pseudogene TRBV3-2) with TRBJ2-3; a weak D match, TRBD2 (7 bases). The CDR3 runs to 16 residues. Trimming removed 4 bases at V and 4 bases at J, with 18 bases between. CDR1 and CDR2 from the germline V gene are LGHDT and YNNKEL (reference sequence). The CDR3 region is CASSRVGGGLADTQYF. In nucleotides, the CDR3 is TGTGCCAGCAGCCGCGTAGGGGGGGGGCTCGCAGATACGCAGTATTTT.

The V gene is TRBV3-1 (or the pseudogene TRBV3-2), the J gene TRBJ1-5; 7 bases fit TRBD1. The V gene's germline CDR1 is LGHDT and CDR2 YNNKEL (reference sequence). The CDR3 runs to 14 residues. V was clipped by 4 bases and J by 4 bases; unmatched bases: 4. The CDR3 sequence: CASSLGTENQPQHF. CDR3 DNA: TGTGCCAGCAGCCTCGGGACAGAAAATCAGCCCCAGCATTTT.

The genes are TRBV7-9 and TRBJ2-3; 8 bases align to TRBD2. Germline trimming cut 5 bases from V and 0 bases from J; bases unmatched to any gene: 7. Germline V gene sequence: CDR1 SEHNR, CDR2 FQNEAQ (reference sequence). CDR3 length equals 16 residues. The CDR3 coding sequence is TGTGCCAGCAGCCCACCCACTAGCGGTAGCACAGATACGCAGTATTTT. It is translated as CASSPPTSGSTDTQYF.

DNA for the CDR3: TGTGCCAGCAGTCGGGAGGGCCCCTACAATGAGCAGTTCTTC. Encoded protein: CASSREGPYNEQFF. The chain carries TRBV27 and TRBJ2-1; 8 bases line up with TRBD2. Germline V gene sequence: CDR1 MNHEY, CDR2 SMNVEV (reference sequence). The ends lost 5 bases at V and 2 bases at J; junction bases unmatched: 2. The CDR3 length is 14 residues.

This chain connects TRBV9 to TRBJ1-2, with TRBD1 as a possible D gene (5 bases). The germline V gene has CDR1 SGDLS and CDR2 YYNGEE. V gave up 4 bases and J gave up 6 bases, with 19 bases separating them. This CDR3 has 15 residues. The CDR3 spells CASSPVGEGYHGYTF. Here the CDR3 DNA reads TGTGCCAGCAGCCCGGTGGGGGAGGGCTATCATGGCTACACCTTC.

The CDR3 sequence is CASSPGLAGGNQETQYF. The CDR3 DNA is TGCGCCAGCAGCCCGGGACTAGCGGGAGGGAACCAAGAGACCCAGTACTTC. The V call is TRBV5-1, the J call TRBJ2-5, with 16 bases aligning to TRBD2. V lost 4 bases to trimming and J lost 0 bases; unmatched junction nucleotides: 3. The CDR3 extends over 17 amino acids. Germline V gene lookup returns CDR1 SGHRS and CDR2 YFSETQ.

The chain is built from TRBV11-3 and TRBJ1-1, with TRBD1 identical over 11 bases. The V gene end was trimmed by 5 bases and the J gene end by 1 base; junction bases not matched to a gene: 3. CDR1 and CDR2 (germline): SGHNT, YENEEA. The CDR3 runs to 15 residues. The CDR3 DNA is TGTGCCAGCAGCCCGGGACAGGGGGGGAACACTGAAGCTTTCTTT. Amino acid sequence: CASSPGQGGNTEAFF.

V is TRBV5-3 and J is TRBJ1-5; weak D call: TRBD1 (5 bases). TRBV5-3 is labeled an ORF, and its function is uncertain. The V and J ends lost 4 bases and 11 bases respectively, with 19 bases between them. There are 14 residues in the CDR3. In nucleotides, the CDR3 is TGTGCCAGAAGCAGGAGGGGCGTCCGGGAATCCCAGCATTTT. Translating it yields CARSRRGVRESQHF.

The table lists this clone with a count of one. The genes are TRBV5-1 and TRBJ2-5, with 8 bases that match TRBD2. This CDR3 region has 16 residues. V trimming: 0 bases; J trimming: 5 bases; junction bases outside the gene matches: 9. Germline V gene data show CDR1 as SGHRS and CDR2 as YFSETQ. CDR3: CASSLVGSGIGETQYF. In DNA form, the CDR3 reads TGCGCCAGCAGCTTGGTGGGTAGCGGGATAGGGGAGACCCAGTACTTC.

This chain connects TRBV5-1 to TRBJ1-1; the match to TRBD1 covers 8 bases. Germline V CDR1 and CDR2: SGHRS, YFSETQ. This CDR3 is 15 amino acids long. Trimming at V came to 4 bases and at J to 4 bases, leaving 9 bases not matched to a gene. The CDR3 DNA follows: TGCGCCAGCAGCCCGCTGGACAGGGTATCCACTGAAGCTTTCTTT. Protein sequence: CASSPLDRVSTEAFF.

The genes are TRBV4-1 and TRBJ2-3, with 8 positions matching TRBD2. J was trimmed by 2 bases and V by 6 bases; bases with no gene match: 7. Germline V lookup: CDR1 MGHRA, CDR2 YSYEKL. The CDR3 loop spans 15 amino acids. CDR3 sequence (DNA): TGCGCCAGCAGTTCGAGTAGCGGGGACACAGATACGCAGTATTTT. It translates to CASSSSSGDTDTQYF.

The chain carries TRBV19 and TRBJ1-1; D possibly corresponds to TRBD1 (5 bases). With 7 bases removed from V and 5 bases from J, the gap between germline ends came to 17 bases. The CDR3 is 14 residues long. Germline-derived CDR1 and CDR2 are LNHDA and SQIVND (reference sequence). Written as DNA, the CDR3 is TGTGCCAGTAATTGGCAGGCAAGGGGAACTGAAGCTTTCTTT. Amino acids: CASNWQARGTEAFF.

This sequence joins TRBV6-1 and TRBJ2-1; TRBD2 is a possible D gene (6 bases). Deletions cut 3 bases from V and 2 bases from J, with 8 bases between. Per germline, CDR1 MNHNS and CDR2 SASEGT. This CDR3 has 14 residues. The CDR3 DNA reads as TGTGCCAGCAGTGAGGGCGGGACCTACAATGAGCAGTTCTTC. It codes for CASSEGGTYNEQFF.

This clone was seen only once. The V and J genes are TRBV4-3 and TRBJ2-1; D uncertain. Germline CDR1 is LGHNA and CDR2 is YSLEER. V was pared by 0 bases and J by 5 bases, with 11 bases between. The CDR3 contains 15 residues. The CDR3 here is CASSQENNKDNEQFF. The CDR3, as DNA: TGCGCCAGCAGCCAAGAGAACAACAAAGACAATGAGCAGTTCTTC.

CDR3 region: CASSFQGAYTDTQYF. The CDR3 bases are TGCGCCAGCAGCTTCCAGGGGGCTTACACAGATACGCAGTATTTT. The rearrangement joins TRBV5-1 to TRBJ2-3; 8 nucleotides align to TRBD1. With 2 bases clipped from V and 2 bases from J, the junction kept 4 bases outside the gene matches. CDR1 and CDR2 (germline): SGHRS, YFSETQ. This CDR3 is built from 15 residues.

V gene TRBV7-8 combines with J gene TRBJ2-7, with 7 bases identical to TRBD1. The CDR3 loop spans 16 amino acids. V lost 2 bases and J lost 3; bases outside the gene matches: 10. Germline CDR1 SGHVS, CDR2 FQNEAQ. CDR3 DNA: TGTGCCAGCAGCTTACAGGGTGTGGGACAGCACTACGAGCAGTACTTC. Residues: CASSLQGVGQHYEQYF.

This chain joins TRBV6-5 and TRBJ1-2; 8 bases agree with TRBD1. The CDR3 sequence is 13 residues long. J lost 6 bases, V lost 2 bases, and 2 bases had no gene match. From germline, CDR1 is MNHEY and CDR2 SVGAGI. In nucleotides, the CDR3 is TGTGCCAGCAGTTACGGACAGGGAGATGGCTACACCTTC. It encodes CASSYGQGDGYTF.

Written as DNA, the CDR3 is TGCGCCAGCAGCCTCCACACCGGGACAGGCGTTGGCTACACCTTC. Translation gives CASSLHTGTGVGYTF. The V call is TRBV4-3, the J call TRBJ1-2; 8 nucleotides line up with TRBD1. The CDR3 runs 15 residues. Per germline, CDR1 LGHNA and CDR2 YSLEER. V was pared by 4 bases and J by 7 bases, with 11 bases of the junction left unmatched.

The V call is TRBV12-5, the J call TRBJ1-2; D is uncertain. Germline CDR1 LGHNT, CDR2 FRNRAP. This CDR3 is 14 amino acids long. V shed 5 bases and J shed 0 bases, with 10 bases lying between them. The CDR3 region has the DNA TGTGCTAGTGGTCCGACATTACCTAACTATGGCTACACCTTC. Translation: CASGPTLPNYGYTF. Complete variable domain (other parts from reference TRBV12-5 and TRBJ1-2): DARVTQTPRHKVTEMGQEVTMRCQPILGHNTVFWYRQTMMQGLELLAYFRNRAPLDDSGMPKDRFSAEMPDATLATLKIQPSEPRDSAVYFCASGPTLPNYGYTFGSGTRLTVV.

This clone came up a few times. The CDR3 region is CASSPGQGGYTF. In DNA form, the CDR3 reads TGTGCCAGCAGCCCCGGACAAGGTGGCTACACCTTC. The V and J genes are TRBV3-1 (or the pseudogene TRBV3-2) and TRBJ1-2; D is possibly TRBD1 (5 bases). CDR3 size: 12 residues. In germline, CDR1 is LGHDT, CDR2 YNNKEL (reference sequence). Deletions cut 4 bases from V and 7 bases from J, with 10 bases between.

The V and J genes are TRBV7-9 and TRBJ1-1; 8 bases map to TRBD1. The length of the CDR3 is 15 residues. V gave up 2 bases and J gave up 4 bases; unmatched junction bases: 6. Germline V gives CDR1 SEHNR, CDR2 FQNEAQ (reference sequence). The CDR3 is CASSLSRQGSTEAFF. DNA for the CDR3: TGTGCCAGCAGCTTATCAAGACAGGGGAGCACTGAAGCTTTCTTT.

The V and J genes are TRBV2 and TRBJ1-2; no firm D call. CDR1 and CDR2 (germline): SNHLY, FYNNEI. With 3 bases removed from V and 4 bases from J, the gap between germline ends came to 12 bases. The CDR3 sequence is 14 residues long. CDR3 region: CASSDRYSIYGYTF. The DNA for the CDR3 is TGTGCCAGCAGTGATAGATACAGTATCTATGGCTACACCTTC.

The chain recombines TRBV19 with TRBJ2-1, with 11 bases lining up with TRBD2. Trimming took 8 bases from V and 0 from J; bases not matched to a gene: 15. CDR3 length: 19 residues. Germline V CDR1 and CDR2: LNHDA, SQIVND (reference sequence). The CDR3 DNA sequence: TGTGCCAGTGGGAATCTTGGACTAGCGGGCCCCAGCTCCTACAATGAGCAGTTCTTC. It yields the protein CASGNLGLAGPSSYNEQFF.

The chain is built from TRBV25-1 and TRBJ2-5; 9 positions agree with TRBD1. Germline CDR1 MGHDK, CDR2 SYGVNS. Losses at the gene ends were 1 base for V and 4 bases for J; bases not matched to a gene: 4. The CDR3 runs 15 residues. CDR3 bases: TGTGCCAGCAGTGAATTCGGACAGGGGTCAGAGACCCAGTACTTC. It translates to CASSEFGQGSETQYF. The full variable domain, rest sourced from reference TRBV25-1 and TRBJ2-5, is EADIYQTPRYLVIGTGKKITLECSQTMGHDKMYWYQQDPGMELHLIHYSYGVNSTEKGDLSSESTVSRIRTEHFPLTLESARPSHTSQYLCASSEFGQGSETQYFGPGTRLLVL.

V is TRBV5-1 and J is TRBJ1-2, with 8 positions matching TRBD1. This CDR3 contains 16 residues. Germline CDR1 reads SGHRS; CDR2 reads YFSETQ. With V trimmed by 1 base and J by 2 bases, 7 bases remained unmatched. CDR3 residues: CASSLFITGGNYGYTF. For the CDR3, the DNA is TGCGCCAGCAGCTTGTTTATTACAGGGGGAAACTATGGCTACACCTTC.

This clone has more than one count but fewer than ten. J is TRBJ1-1 and V is TRBV7-2, with D tentatively TRBD1 (6 bases). Germline V CDR1 and CDR2: SGHTA, FQGNSA. V was clipped by 2 bases and J by 4 bases, with 14 bases between them. The CDR3 contains 15 residues. The CDR3 sequence: CASSLWRRGATEAFF. The CDR3 DNA reads TGTGCCAGCAGCTTATGGAGGCGGGGGGCCACTGAAGCTTTCTTT.

V usage is TRBV5-6 and J usage is TRBJ2-1, with 14 bases identical to TRBD2. The germline CDR1 and CDR2 sequences are SGHDT and YYEEEE. The length of the CDR3 is 16 residues. With 6 bases clipped from V and 9 bases from J, the junction kept 11 bases outside the gene matches. Written as DNA, the CDR3 is TGTGCCAGCACCCTTCTAGGGACTAGCGGGAGAGGTGAGCAGTTCTTC. Encoded protein: CASTLLGTSGRGEQFF.